These T cell receptor beta chains were read from a single sample in a study of T cells after yellow fever vaccination. TCRdb redid the calling of the 5' RACE reads with MiXCR, one entry per CDR3 protein. The sample has hundreds of thousands of distinct CDR3 sequences; 9% to 15% are singletons. The sample in question was PBMCs, obtained on the day of the yellow fever booster vaccination. All receptors come from a man aged 25-40 years who received the YFV17D yellow fever vaccine. Both conserved end residues are part of each CDR3. A D gene is named only where the DNA matches it firmly. Clone size is given for some rows only: seen once, a few or many times, or a class if the clone is expanded.

cdr3_aa,cdr3_nt,d_call,clone_size,j_call,v_call
CASSQDRGSTDTQYF,TGTGCCAGCAGCCAAGATCGAGGGAGCACAGATACGCAGTATTTT,.,.,TRBJ2-3,TRBV4-2
CSARGARELAQRTETQYF,TGCAGTGCTAGAGGGGCGAGGGAACTAGCCCAACGGACCGAGACCCAGTACTTC,.,few,TRBJ2-5,TRBV20-1
CASSTTSGVSEQYF,TGTGCCAGCAGCACAACTAGCGGAGTAAGCGAGCAGTACTTC,TRBD2,few,TRBJ2-7,TRBV7-9
CASSEDTQYF,TGTGCCAGCAGTGAAGATACGCAGTATTTT,.,many,TRBJ2-3,TRBV6-5
CASSQFGGGGTEAFF,TGCGCCAGCAGTCAATTTGGAGGAGGCGGGACTGAAGCTTTCTTT,.,once,TRBJ1-1,TRBV23-1
CASSTNRDRLYF,TGTGCCAGCAGCACCAACCGGGACAGACTGTACTTC,TRBD1,few,TRBJ2-5,TRBV7-6
CASSPRGAGQTYNEQFF,TGTGCCAGCAGCCCTCGGGGAGCGGGCCAGACTTACAATGAGCAGTTCTTC,.,.,TRBJ2-1,TRBV7-8
CASSQYIVGGYGYTF,TGCGCCAGCAGCCAATATATAGTAGGAGGGTATGGCTACACCTTC,.,few,TRBJ1-2,TRBV4-3
CASSRSYGYEQYF,TGTGCCAGCAGCCGATCCTACGGCTACGAGCAGTACTTC,.,few,TRBJ2-7,TRBV14
CASRKEAPQGQYF,TGTGCCAGCAGAAAAGAGGCGCCTCAGGGGCAGTACTTC,.,.,TRBJ2-7,TRBV7-2
CASSLATGLSQETQYF,TGTGCCAGCAGCTTAGCTACAGGGCTCTCACAAGAGACCCAGTACTTC,.,.,TRBJ2-5,TRBV7-7
CATAGDPSCNTQYF,TGTGCCACCGCCGGGGATCCTAGTTGTAATACGCAGTATTTT,.,.,TRBJ2-3,TRBV21-1
CSVRVSGSGAKNIQYF,TGCAGCGTAAGGGTTTCCGGGTCGGGAGCCAAAAACATTCAGTACTTC,.,many,TRBJ2-4,TRBV29-1
CASSLEEGGWRQPQHF,TGTGCCAGCAGCTTAGAGGAGGGAGGATGGCGACAGCCCCAGCATTTT,.,few,TRBJ1-5,TRBV7-9
CASSSGTANQPQHF,TGTGCCAGCAGCTCCGGGACCGCCAATCAGCCCCAGCATTTT,.,.,TRBJ1-5,TRBV5-4
CASSWTSGRAVEQYF,TGTGCCAGCAGCTGGACTAGCGGAAGGGCGGTAGAGCAGTACTTC,TRBD2,.,TRBJ2-7,TRBV7-2
CASSLGLLQNTEAFF,TGTGCCAGCAGCTTGGGACTCCTCCAGAACACTGAAGCTTTCTTT,.,few,TRBJ1-1,TRBV7-2
CASSVAGAVTGELFF,TGTGCCAGCAGCGTAGCAGGGGCGGTCACCGGGGAGCTGTTTTTT,.,.,TRBJ2-2,TRBV9
CASSLESGTGPTGELFF,TGTGCCAGCAGCTTAGAGAGTGGGACAGGGCCCACCGGGGAGCTGTTTTTT,TRBD1,few,TRBJ2-2,TRBV11-2
CASSQTTSFEQYF,TGTGCCAGCAGCCAGACCACTTCATTCGAGCAGTACTTC,.,.,TRBJ2-7,TRBV12-3/TRBV12-4
CAWNPRDNEQFF,TGTGCCTGGAATCCCAGGGACAATGAGCAGTTCTTC,.,.,TRBJ2-1,TRBV30
CASSYGTDTGELFF,TGTGCCAGCAGTTATGGGACAGATACCGGGGAGCTGTTTTTT,TRBD1,.,TRBJ2-2,TRBV6-5
CASSIVGSTDTQYF,TGTGCCAGTAGTATAGTTGGCAGCACAGATACGCAGTATTTT,.,few,TRBJ2-3,TRBV19
CASSLAGQGSSYNSPLHF,TGTGCCAGCAGCTTAGCTGGACAGGGGAGCTCCTATAATTCACCCCTCCACTTT,TRBD1,.,TRBJ1-6,TRBV11-1
CASEGINTEAFF,TGCGCCAGTGAGGGTATAAACACTGAAGCTTTCTTT,.,few,TRBJ1-1,TRBV10-2